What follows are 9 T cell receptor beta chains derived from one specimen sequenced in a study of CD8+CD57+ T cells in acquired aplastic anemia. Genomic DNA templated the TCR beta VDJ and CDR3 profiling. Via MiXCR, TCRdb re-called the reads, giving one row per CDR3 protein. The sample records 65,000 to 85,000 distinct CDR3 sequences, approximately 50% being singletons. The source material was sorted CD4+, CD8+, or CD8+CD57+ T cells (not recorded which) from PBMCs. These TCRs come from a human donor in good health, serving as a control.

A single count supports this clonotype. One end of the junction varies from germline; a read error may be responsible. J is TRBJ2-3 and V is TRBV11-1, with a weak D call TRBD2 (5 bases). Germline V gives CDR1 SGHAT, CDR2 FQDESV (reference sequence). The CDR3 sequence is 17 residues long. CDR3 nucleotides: TGTGCCAGCAGCTTCCCATCGCCCGACTGGTGGGGAGATACGCGGTATTTT. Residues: CASSFPSPDWWGDTRYF.

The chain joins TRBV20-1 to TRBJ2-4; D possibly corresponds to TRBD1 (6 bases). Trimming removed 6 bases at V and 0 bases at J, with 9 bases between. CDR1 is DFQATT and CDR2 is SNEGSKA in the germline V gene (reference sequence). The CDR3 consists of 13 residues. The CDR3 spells CSARTAAKNIQYF. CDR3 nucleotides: TGCAGTGCAAGGACAGCAGCCAAAAACATTCAGTACTTC.

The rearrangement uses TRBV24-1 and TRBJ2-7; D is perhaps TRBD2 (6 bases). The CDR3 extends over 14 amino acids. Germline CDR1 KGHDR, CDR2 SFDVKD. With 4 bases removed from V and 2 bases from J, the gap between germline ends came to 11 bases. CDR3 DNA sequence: TGTGCCACCAGTGAGCCCGGCGGGGCCTACGAGCAGTACTTC. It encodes CATSEPGGAYEQYF.

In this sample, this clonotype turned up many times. Written as DNA, the CDR3 is TGTGCCAGCAGTGAAGGGCAGGGTGTTCAACAGCCCCAGCATTTT. Its translation is CASSEGQGVQQPQHF. The rearrangement joins TRBV2 to TRBJ1-5; D is possibly TRBD1 (5 bases). Trimming left V 1 base short and J 7 bases short, with 14 bases between. Germline V gene sequence: CDR1 SNHLY, CDR2 FYNNEI. CDR3 size: 15 residues.

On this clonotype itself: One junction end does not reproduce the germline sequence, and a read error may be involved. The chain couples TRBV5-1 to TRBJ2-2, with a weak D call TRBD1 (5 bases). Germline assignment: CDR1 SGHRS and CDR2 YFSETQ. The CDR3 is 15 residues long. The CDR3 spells CASSPGQACTRELFF. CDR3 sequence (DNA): TGCGCCAGCAGCCCTGGACAAGCTTGCACCCGGGAGCTGTTTTTT.

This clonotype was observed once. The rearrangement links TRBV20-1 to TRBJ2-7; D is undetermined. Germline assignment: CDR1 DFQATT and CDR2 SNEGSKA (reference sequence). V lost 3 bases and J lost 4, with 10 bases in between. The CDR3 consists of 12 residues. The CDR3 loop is CSARINTYEQYF. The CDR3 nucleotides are TGCAGTGCTAGGATTAACACGTACGAGCAGTACTTC.

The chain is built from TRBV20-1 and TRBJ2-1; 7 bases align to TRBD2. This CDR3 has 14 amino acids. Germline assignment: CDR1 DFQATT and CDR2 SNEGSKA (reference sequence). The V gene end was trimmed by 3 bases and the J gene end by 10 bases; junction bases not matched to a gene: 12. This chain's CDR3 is CSASGARLAREQFF. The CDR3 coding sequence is TGCAGTGCTAGTGGGGCACGACTAGCAAGGGAGCAGTTCTTC.

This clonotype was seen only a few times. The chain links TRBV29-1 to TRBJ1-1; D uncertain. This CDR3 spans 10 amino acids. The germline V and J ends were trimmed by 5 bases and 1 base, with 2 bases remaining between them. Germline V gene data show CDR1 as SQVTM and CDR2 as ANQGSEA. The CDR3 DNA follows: TGCAGCGTTACGAACACTGAAGCTTTCTTT. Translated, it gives CSVTNTEAFF.

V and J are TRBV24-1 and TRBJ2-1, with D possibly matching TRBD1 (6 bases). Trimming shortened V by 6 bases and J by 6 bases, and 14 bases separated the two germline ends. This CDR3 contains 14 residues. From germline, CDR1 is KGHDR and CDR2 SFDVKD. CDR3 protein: CATSPTGAVNEQFF. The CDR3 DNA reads TGTGCCACCAGTCCGACAGGTGCGGTCAATGAGCAGTTCTTC.